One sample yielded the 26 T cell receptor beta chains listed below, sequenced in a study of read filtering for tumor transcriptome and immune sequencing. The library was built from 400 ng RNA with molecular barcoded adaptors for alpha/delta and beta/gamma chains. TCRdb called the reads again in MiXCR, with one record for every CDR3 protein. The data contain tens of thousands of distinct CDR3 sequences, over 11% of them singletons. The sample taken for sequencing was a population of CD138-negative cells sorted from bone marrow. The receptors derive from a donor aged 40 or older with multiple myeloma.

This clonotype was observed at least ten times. Written as DNA, the CDR3 is TGTGCCAGCAGTTTACAGGGGTCCTACAATGAGCAGTTCTTC. Protein product: CASSLQGSYNEQFF. The chain uses TRBV27 and TRBJ2-1, with a possible D match to TRBD1 (6 bases). This CDR3 region has 14 residues. CDR1 is MNHEY and CDR2 is SMNVEV in the germline V gene (reference sequence). V shed 2 bases and J shed 1 base, with 6 bases lying between them.

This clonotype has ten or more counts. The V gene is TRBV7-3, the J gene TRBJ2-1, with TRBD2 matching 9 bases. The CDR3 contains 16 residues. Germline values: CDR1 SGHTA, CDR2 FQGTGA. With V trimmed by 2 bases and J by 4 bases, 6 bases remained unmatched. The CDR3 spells CASSLAPSGMYNEQFF. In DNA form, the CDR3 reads TGTGCCAGCAGCTTAGCCCCTAGCGGGATGTACAATGAGCAGTTCTTC. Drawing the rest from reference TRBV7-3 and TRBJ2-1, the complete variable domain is GAGVSQTPSNKVTEKGKYVELRCDPISGHTALYWYRQSLGQGPEFLIYFQGTGAADDSGLPNDRFFAVRPEGSVSTLKIQRTERGDSAVYLCASSLAPSGMYNEQFFGPGTRLTVL.

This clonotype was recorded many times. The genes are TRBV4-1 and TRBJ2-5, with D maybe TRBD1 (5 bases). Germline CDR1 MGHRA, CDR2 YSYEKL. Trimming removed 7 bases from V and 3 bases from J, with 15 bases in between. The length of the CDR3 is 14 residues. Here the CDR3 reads CASKTTDLKETQYF. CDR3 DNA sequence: TGCGCCAGCAAAACGACAGACCTGAAAGAGACCCAGTACTTC.

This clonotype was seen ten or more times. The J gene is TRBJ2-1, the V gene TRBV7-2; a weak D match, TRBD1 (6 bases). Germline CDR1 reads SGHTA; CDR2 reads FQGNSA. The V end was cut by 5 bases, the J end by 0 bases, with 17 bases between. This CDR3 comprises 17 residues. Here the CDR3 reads CASSLEKTGHSYNEQFF. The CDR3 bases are TGTGCCAGCAGCCTAGAGAAGACAGGACACTCCTACAATGAGCAGTTCTTC.

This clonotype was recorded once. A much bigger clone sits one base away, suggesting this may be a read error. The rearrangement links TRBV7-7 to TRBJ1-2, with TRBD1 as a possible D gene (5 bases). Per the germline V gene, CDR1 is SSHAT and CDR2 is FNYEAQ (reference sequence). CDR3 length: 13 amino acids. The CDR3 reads CASSLQENYGYTF. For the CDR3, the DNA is TGTGCTAGCAGCTTACAGGAGAACTATGGCTACACCTTC.

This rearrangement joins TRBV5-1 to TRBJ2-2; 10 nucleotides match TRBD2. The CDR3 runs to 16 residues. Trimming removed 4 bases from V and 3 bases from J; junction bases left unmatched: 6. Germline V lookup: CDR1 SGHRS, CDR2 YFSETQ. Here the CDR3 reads CASSLLLAGDTGELFF. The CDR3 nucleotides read TGCGCCAGCAGCCTCCTCCTAGCGGGAGACACCGGGGAGCTGTTTTTT.

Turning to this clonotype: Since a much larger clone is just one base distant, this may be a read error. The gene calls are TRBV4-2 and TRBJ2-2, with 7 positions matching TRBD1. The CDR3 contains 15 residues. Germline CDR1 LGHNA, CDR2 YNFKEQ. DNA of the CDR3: TGTGCCAGCAGCCCGGAGACAGGGATCACCGGGGAGCCGTTTTTT. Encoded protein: CASSPETGITGEPFF.

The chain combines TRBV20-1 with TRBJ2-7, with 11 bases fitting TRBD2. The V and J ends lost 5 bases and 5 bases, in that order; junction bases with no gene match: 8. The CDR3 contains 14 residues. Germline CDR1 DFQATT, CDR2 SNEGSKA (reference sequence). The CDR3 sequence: CSAEPLAGGHEQYF. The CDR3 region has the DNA TGCAGTGCTGAACCCCTAGCGGGAGGTCACGAGCAGTACTTC.

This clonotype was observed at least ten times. The CDR3 sequence is CASSSGALGDNEQFF. The CDR3 nucleotides read TGTGCCAGCAGCTCGGGAGCCCTGGGGGATAATGAGCAGTTCTTC. V and J are TRBV5-5 and TRBJ2-1, with D tentatively TRBD2 (6 bases). The CDR3 totals 15 residues. Between the trimmed V and J ends, which lost 3 bases and 7 bases, there was a span of 17 bases. The germline gives CDR1 SGHKS, CDR2 YYEKEE (reference sequence).

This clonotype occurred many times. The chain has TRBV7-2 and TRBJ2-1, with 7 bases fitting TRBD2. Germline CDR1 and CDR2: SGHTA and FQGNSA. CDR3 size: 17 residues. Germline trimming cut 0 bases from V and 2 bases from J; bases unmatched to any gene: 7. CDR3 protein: CASSLARGGSAYNEQFF. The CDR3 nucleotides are TGTGCCAGCAGCTTAGCGCGGGGCGGGAGCGCCTACAATGAGCAGTTCTTC. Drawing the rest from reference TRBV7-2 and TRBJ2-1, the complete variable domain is GAGVSQSPSNKVTEKGKDVELRCDPISGHTALYWYRQSLGQGLEFLIYFQGNSAPDKSGLPSDRFSAERTGGSVSTLTIQRTQQEDSAVYLCASSLARGGSAYNEQFFGPGTRLTVL.

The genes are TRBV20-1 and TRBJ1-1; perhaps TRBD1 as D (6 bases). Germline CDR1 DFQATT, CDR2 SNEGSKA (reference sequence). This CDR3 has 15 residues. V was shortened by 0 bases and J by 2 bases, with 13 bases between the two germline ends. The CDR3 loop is CSARDQGTRNTEAFF. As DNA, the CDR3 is TGCAGTGCTAGAGACCAAGGGACACGTAACACTGAAGCTTTCTTT.

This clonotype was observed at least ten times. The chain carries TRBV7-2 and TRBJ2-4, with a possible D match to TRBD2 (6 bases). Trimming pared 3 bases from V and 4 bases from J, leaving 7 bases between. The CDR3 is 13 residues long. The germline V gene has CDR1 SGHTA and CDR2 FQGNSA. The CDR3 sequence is CASSLGLKNIQYF. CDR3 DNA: TGTGCCAGCAGCTTGGGACTGAAAAACATTCAGTACTTC.

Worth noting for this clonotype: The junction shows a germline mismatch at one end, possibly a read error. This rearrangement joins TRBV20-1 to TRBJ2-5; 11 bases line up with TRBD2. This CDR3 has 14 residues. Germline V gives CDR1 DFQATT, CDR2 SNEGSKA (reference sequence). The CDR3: CSANGTSGQETLYF. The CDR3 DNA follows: TGCAGTGCTAATGGGACTAGCGGACAAGAGACCCTGTACTTC.

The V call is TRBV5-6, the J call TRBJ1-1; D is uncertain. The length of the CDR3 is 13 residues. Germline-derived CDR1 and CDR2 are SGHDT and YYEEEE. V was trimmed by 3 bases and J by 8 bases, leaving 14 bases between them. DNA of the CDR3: TGTGCCAGCAGCTACCCGGGGAGAAAGGAAGCTTTCTTT. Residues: CASSYPGRKEAFF.

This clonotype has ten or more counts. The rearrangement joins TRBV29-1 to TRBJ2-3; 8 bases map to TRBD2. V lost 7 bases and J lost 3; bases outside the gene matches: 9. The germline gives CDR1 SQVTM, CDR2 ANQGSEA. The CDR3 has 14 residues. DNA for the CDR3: TGCAGCGCCACACTAGCGGTTCGAACAGATACGCAGTATTTT. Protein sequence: CSATLAVRTDTQYF.

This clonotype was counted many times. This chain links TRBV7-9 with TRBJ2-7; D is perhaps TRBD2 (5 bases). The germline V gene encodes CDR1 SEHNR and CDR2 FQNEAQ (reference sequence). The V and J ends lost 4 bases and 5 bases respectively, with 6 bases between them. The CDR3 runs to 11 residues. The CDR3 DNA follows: TGTGCCAGCAGCTCGAGGGACGAGCAGTACTTC. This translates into CASSSRDEQYF.

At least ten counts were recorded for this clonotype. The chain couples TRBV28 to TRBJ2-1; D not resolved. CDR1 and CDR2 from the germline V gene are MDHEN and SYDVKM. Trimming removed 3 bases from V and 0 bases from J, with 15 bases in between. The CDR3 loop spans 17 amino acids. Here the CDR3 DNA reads TGTGCCAGCAGTTTTGTTGAAGACTGGAGCTCCTACAATGAGCAGTTCTTC. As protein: CASSFVEDWSSYNEQFF.

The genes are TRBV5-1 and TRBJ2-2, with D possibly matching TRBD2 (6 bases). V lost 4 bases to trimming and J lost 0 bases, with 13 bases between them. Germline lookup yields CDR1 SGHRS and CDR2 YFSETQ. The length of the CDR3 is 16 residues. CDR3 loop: CASSPVPGANTGELFF. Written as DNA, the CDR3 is TGCGCCAGCAGCCCGGTTCCGGGAGCGAACACCGGGGAGCTGTTTTTT. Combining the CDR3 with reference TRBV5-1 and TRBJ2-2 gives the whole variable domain KAGVTQTPRYLIKTRGQQVTLSCSPISGHRSVSWYQQTPGQGLQFLFEYFSETQRNKGNFPGRFSGRQFSNSRSEMNVSTLELGDSALYLCASSPVPGANTGELFFGEGSRLTVL.

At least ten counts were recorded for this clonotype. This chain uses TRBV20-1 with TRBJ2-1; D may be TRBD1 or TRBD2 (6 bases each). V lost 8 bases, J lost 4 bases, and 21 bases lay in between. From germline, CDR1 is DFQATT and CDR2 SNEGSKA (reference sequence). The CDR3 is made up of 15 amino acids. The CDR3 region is CSTQGGGRGYNEQFF. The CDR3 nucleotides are TGCAGTACCCAAGGAGGGGGGCGAGGTTACAATGAGCAGTTCTTC.

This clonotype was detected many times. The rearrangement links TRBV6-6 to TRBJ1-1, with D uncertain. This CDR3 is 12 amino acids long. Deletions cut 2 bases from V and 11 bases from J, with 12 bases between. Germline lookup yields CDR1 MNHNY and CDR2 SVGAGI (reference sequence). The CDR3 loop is CASSYVESAAFF. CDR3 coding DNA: TGTGCCAGCAGTTACGTGGAGTCGGCGGCTTTCTTT.

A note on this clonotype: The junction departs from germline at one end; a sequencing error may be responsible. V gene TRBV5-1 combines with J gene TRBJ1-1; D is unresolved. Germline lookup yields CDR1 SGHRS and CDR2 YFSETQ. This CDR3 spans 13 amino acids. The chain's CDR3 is CAGSYGLNTEAFF. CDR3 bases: TGCGCCGGCAGCTACGGGCTGAACACTGAAGCTTTCTTT.

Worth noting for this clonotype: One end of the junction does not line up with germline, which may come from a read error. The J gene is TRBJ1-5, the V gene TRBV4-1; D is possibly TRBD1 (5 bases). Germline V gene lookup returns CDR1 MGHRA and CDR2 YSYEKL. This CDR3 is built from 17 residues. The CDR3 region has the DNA TGCGCCAGCAGCCAAGAGAGGGGATCGGATAGCAGTCAGCCCCAGCATTTT. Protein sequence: CASSQERGSDSSQPQHF.

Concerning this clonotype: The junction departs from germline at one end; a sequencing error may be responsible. The CDR3 nucleotides read TGTGCCAGCAGCCTAGCCCCCTACGAGCAGTACTTC. It specifies CASSLAPYEQYF. The genes are TRBV7-9 and TRBJ2-7, with D tentatively TRBD2 (5 bases). Germline CDR1 and CDR2: SEHNR and FQNEAQ (reference sequence). The CDR3 totals 12 residues.

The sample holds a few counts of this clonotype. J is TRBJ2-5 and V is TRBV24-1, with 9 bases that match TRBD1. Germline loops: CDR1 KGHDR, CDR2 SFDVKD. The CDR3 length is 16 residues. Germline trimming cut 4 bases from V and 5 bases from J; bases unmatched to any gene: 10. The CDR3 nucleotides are TGTGCCACCAGTGACCTGACAGGGGGGGTTCAGGAGACCCAGTACTTC. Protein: CATSDLTGGVQETQYF.

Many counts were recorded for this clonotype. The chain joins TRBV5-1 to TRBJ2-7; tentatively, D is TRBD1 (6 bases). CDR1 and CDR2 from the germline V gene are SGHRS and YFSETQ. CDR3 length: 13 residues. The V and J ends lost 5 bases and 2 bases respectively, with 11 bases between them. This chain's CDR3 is CASRVSGAYEQYF. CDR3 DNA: TGCGCCAGCAGGGTATCAGGGGCCTACGAGCAGTACTTC.

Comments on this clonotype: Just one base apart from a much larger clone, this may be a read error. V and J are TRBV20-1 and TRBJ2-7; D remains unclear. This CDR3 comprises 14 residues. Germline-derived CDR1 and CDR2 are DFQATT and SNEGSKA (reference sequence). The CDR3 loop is CTARDPSRPYEQYF. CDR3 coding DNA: TGCACTGCTAGAGATCCTAGTCGACCCTACGAGCAGTACTTC.